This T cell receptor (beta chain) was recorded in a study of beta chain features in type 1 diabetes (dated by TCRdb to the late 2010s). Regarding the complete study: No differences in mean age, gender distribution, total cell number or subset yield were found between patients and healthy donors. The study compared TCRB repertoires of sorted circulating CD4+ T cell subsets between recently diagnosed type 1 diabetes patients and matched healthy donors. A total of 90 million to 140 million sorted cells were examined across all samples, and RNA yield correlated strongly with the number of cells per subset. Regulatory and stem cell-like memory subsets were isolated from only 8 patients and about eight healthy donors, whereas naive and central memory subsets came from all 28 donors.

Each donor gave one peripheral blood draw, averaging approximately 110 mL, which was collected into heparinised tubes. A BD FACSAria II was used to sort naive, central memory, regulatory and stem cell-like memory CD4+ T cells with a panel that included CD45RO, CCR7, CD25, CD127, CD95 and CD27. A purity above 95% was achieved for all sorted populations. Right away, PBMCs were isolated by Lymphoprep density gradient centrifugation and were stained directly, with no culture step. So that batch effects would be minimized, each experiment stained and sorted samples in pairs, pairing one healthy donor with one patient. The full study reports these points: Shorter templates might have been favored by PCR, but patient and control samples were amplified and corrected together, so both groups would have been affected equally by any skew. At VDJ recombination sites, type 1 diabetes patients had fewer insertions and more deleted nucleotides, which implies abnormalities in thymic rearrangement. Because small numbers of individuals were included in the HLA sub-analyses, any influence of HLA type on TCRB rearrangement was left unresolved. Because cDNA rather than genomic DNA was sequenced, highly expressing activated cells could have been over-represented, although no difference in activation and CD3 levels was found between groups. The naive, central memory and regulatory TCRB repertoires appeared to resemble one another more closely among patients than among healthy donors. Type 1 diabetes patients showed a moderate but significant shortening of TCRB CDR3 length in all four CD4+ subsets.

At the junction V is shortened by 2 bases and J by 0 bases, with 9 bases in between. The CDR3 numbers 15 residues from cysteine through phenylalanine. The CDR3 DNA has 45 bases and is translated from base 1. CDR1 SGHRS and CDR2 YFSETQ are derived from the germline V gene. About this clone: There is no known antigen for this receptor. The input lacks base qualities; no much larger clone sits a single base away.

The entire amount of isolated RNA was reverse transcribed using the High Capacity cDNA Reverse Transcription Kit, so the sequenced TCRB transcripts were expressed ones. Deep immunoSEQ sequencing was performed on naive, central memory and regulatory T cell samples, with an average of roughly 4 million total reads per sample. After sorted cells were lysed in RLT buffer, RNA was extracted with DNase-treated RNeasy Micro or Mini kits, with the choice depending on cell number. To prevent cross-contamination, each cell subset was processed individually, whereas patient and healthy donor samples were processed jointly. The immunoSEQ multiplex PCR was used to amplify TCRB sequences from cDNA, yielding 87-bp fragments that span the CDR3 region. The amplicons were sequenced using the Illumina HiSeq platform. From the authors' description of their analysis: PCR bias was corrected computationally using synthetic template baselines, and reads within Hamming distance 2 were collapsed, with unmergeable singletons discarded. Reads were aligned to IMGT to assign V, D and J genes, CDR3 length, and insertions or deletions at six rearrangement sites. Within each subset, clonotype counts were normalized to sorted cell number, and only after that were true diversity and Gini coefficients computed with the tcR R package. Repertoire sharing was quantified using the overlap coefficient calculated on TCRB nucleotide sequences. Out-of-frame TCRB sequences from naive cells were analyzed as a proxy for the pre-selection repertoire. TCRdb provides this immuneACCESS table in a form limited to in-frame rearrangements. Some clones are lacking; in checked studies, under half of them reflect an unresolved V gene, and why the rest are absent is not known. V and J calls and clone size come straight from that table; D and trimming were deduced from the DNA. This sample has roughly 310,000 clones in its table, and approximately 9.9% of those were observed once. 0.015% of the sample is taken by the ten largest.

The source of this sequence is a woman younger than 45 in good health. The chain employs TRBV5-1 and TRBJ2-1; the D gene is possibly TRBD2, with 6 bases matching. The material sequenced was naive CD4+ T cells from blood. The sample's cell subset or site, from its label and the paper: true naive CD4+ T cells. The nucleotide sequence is TGCGCCAGCAGCTTTGCGGGGAACTCCTACAATGAGCAGTTCTTC. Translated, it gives CASSFAGNSYNEQFF.